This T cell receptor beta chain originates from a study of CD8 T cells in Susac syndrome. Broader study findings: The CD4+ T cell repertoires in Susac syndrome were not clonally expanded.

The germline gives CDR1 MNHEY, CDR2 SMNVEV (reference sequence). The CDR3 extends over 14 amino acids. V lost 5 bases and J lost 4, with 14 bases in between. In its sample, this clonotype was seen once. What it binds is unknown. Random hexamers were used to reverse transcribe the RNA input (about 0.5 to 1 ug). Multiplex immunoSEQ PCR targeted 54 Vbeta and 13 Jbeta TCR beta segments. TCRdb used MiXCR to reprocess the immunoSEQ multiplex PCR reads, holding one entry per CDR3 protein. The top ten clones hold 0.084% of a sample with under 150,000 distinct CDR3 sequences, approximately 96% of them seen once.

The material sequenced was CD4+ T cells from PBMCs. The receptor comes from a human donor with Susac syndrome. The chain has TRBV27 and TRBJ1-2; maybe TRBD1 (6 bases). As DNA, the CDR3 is TGTGCCAGCAGTCAAATAGACAGGCCCTATGGCTACACCTTC. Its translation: CASSQIDRPYGYTF.